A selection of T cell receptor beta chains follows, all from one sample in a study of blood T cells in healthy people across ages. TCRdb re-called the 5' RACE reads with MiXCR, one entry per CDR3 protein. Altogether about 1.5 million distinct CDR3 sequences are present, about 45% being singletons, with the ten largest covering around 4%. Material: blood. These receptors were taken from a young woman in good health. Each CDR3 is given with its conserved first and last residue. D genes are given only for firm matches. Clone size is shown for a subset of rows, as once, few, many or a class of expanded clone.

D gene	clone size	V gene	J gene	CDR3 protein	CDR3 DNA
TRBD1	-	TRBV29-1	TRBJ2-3	CSVASAGTATGTQYF	TGCAGCGTTGCTTCCGCCGGGACAGCGACAGGTACGCAGTATTTT
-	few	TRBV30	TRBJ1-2	CAWSTNYGYTF	TGTGCCTGGTCTACTAACTATGGCTACACCTTC
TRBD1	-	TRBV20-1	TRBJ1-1	CSARGTGAQGGTEAFF	TGCAGTGCTAGAGGGACAGGGGCCCAGGGAGGGACTGAAGCTTTCTTT
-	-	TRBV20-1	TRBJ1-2	CSARHSRDWYGYGYTF	TGCAGTGCTAGACATAGTAGGGATTGGTACGGCTATGGCTACACCTTC
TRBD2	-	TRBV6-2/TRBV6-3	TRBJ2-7	CASMGEPGLAGSSYNEQYF	TGTGCCAGCATGGGGGAACCGGGACTAGCGGGATCCTCCTACAATGAGCAGTACTTC
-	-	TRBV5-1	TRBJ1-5	CASSLEGGDNQPQHF	TGCGCCAGCAGCTTGGAGGGGGGGGACAATCAGCCCCAGCATTTT
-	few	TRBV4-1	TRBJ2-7	CASSVVESEEQYF	TGCGCCAGCAGCGTGGTGGAGTCTGAGGAGCAGTACTTC
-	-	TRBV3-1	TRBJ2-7	CASSQVPGSYNEQYF	TGTGCCAGCAGCCAGGTACCGGGCTCCTACAATGAGCAGTACTTC
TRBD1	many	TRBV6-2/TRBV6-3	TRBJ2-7	CASSYGTASYEQYF	TGTGCCAGCAGTTACGGGACAGCCTCCTACGAGCAGTACTTC
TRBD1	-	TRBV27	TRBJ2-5	CASSGTGGGEQYF	TGTGCCAGCAGTGGGACAGGGGGCGGGGAGCAGTACTTC
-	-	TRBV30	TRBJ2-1	CAWRGWLAFEQFF	TGTGCCTGGAGAGGGTGGCTAGCTTTTGAGCAGTTCTTC
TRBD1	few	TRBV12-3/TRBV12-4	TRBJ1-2	CASSPTTPDRGHGYTF	TGTGCCAGCAGTCCCACAACACCGGACAGGGGGCACGGCTACACCTTC
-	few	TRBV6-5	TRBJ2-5	CASSSGLHEQETQYF	TGTGCCAGCAGTTCGGGACTGCATGAACAAGAGACCCAGTACTTC
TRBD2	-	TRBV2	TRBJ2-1	CASSEDVSGGVNEQFF	TGTGCCAGCAGTGAAGATGTTAGCGGGGGTGTCAATGAGCAGTTCTTC
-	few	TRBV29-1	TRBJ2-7	CSVEQNNEQYF	TGCAGCGTTGAACAGAACAACGAGCAGTACTTC
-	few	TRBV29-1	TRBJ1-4	CSARGAGLEKLFF	TGCAGCGCCCGGGGGGCAGGGCTTGAAAAACTGTTTTTT
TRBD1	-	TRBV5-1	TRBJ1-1	CASSRQGGPTEAFF	TGCGCCAGCAGCCGACAGGGAGGTCCCACTGAAGCTTTCTTT
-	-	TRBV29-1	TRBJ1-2	CSVEWQGWGYGYTF	TGCAGCGTTGAATGGCAGGGTTGGGGCTATGGCTACACCTTC
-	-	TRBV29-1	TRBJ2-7	CSVGGVRDTNYEQYF	TGCAGCGTCGGAGGAGTCCGGGACACCAACTACGAGCAGTACTTC
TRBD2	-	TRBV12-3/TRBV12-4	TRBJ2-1	CASSSAGGPDQFF	TGTGCCAGCAGTTCAGCGGGGGGGCCGGATCAGTTCTTC
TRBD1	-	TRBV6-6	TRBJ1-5	CASSPLTGNQPQHF	TGTGCCAGCAGCCCACTGACAGGGAATCAGCCCCAGCATTTT
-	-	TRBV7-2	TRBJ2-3	CASSLNRLTDTQYF	TGTGCCAGCAGCTTAAACAGGCTTACAGATACGCAGTATTTT
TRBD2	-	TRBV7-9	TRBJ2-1	CASSRGAGGLYNEQFF	TGTGCCAGCAGCCGGGGGGCGGGGGGGCTTTACAATGAGCAGTTCTTC
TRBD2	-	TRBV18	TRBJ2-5	CASSPPDKAGYEQYF	TGTGCCAGCTCACCCCCGGACAAAGCGGGATATGAGCAGTACTTC
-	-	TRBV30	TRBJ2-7	CAWKGLEGEAEQYF	TGTGCCTGGAAAGGGTTGGAGGGGGAGGCTGAGCAGTACTTC
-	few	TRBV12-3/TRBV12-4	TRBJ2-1	CASSYFWEAYNEQFF	TGTGCCAGCAGTTATTTTTGGGAGGCCTACAATGAGCAGTTCTTC
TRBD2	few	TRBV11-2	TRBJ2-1	CASSLDFPPAGGPNEQFF	TGTGCCAGCAGCTTAGATTTCCCCCCCGCGGGAGGGCCCAATGAGCAGTTCTTC
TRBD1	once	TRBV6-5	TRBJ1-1	CASSYSTGHEAFF	TGTGCCAGCAGTTACTCGACAGGGCATGAAGCTTTCTTT
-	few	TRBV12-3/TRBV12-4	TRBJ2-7	CSSSLGEDYEQYF	TGTTCCAGCAGTTTAGGGGAGGACTACGAGCAGTACTTC
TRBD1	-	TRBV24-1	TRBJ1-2	CATSAGQGDYGYTF	TGTGCCACCAGCGCGGGACAGGGCGACTATGGCTACACCTTC
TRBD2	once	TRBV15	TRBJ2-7	CATSRERTRNEQYF	TGTGCCACCAGCAGAGAGCGGACTAGAAATGAGCAGTACTTC
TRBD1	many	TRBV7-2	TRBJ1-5	CASSPVPGQGRWNQPQHF	TGTGCCAGCAGCCCAGTCCCGGGACAGGGAAGATGGAATCAGCCCCAGCATTTT
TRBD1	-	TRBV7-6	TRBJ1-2	CASSLGLQGMAGYTF	TGTGCCAGCAGCTTAGGACTACAGGGGATGGCTGGCTACACCTTC
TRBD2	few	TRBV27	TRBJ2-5	CASSTTSGKETQYF	TGTGCCAGCAGTACTACTAGCGGCAAAGAGACCCAGTACTTC
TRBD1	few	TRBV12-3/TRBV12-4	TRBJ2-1	CASSGLRDRAGNEQFF	TGTGCCAGCAGTGGTCTCCGGGACAGGGCTGGCAATGAGCAGTTCTTC
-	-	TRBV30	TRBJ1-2	CAWSVFPNGYTF	TGTGCCTGGAGTGTATTTCCAAATGGCTACACCTTC
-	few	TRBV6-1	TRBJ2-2	CASSEFVAANTGELFF	TGTGCCAGCAGTGAGTTTGTAGCCGCGAACACCGGGGAGCTGTTTTTT
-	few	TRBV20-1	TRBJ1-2	CSASEGFGYTF	TGCAGTGCTAGTGAGGGATTTGGCTACACCTTC
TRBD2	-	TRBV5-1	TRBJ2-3	CASSRKRGGVSTDTQYF	TGCGCCAGCAGCAGAAAGCGGGGGGGCGTTAGCACAGATACGCAGTATTTT
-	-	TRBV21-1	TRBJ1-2	CASSKAGALRGYTF	TGTGCCAGCAGCAAAGCGGGGGCGTTGAGAGGCTACACCTTC
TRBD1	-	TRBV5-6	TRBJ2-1	CASSLEDRVSSYNEQFF	TGTGCCAGCAGCTTGGAAGACAGGGTGTCCTCCTACAATGAGCAGTTCTTC
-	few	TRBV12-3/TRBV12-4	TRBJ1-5	CASSLKGQPQHF	TGTGCCAGCAGTTTAAAAGGGCAGCCCCAGCATTTT